The clone carrying this TCR beta chain was counted many times. Antigen specificity is unknown. This specimen comes from a study of prognosis after radiotherapy for stage I lung cancer. Study details: Stage I lung tumors that were newly diagnosed and primary were found in more than eleven patients, while about five patients had oligometastatic NSCLC after surgical resection of the primary tumor. Every patient with non-small cell lung cancer was judged medically inoperable.

Overall study results and limits: Metastatic and non-metastatic patients reportedly diverged in TRBV and TRBJ gene usage.

The V and J ends lost 5 bases and 2 bases, in that order; junction bases with no gene match: 8. The CDR3 consists of 15 residues. The blood draw at each of two time points yielded about 6 milliliters of peripheral blood. The study amplified the TCR beta CDR3 region from genomic DNA. This amplification was carried out by two rounds of multiplex PCR. Primers were specific to each TRBV and TRBJ gene in first-round PCR. TCRdb itself ran the multiplex PCR reads through MiXCR, one entry per CDR3 protein. This sample yields tens of thousands of distinct CDR3 sequences, of which around 22% are seen a single time; less than 30% belongs to the top ten.

The sequencing used PBMCs, collected before or after stereotactic body radiation therapy (not recorded which). The chain recombines TRBV12-3 or TRBV12-4 with TRBJ1-2, with TRBD1 matching over 7 bases. This clonotype was sampled from a donor aged 50 or older with non-small cell lung cancer. Here the CDR3 reads CASSQQGSLNYGYTF. CDR3 bases: TGTGCCAGCAGTCAACAGGGGAGCCTAAACTATGGCTACACCTTC.